This entry is about one T cell receptor (beta chain). The data are from a study of T-cell memory formation after mild COVID-19. Study overall: In these data, TCR clusters were largely donor specific.

5'RACE with constant-segment primers built TCRalpha and TCRbeta cDNA libraries with UMIs. TCRdb processed the 5' RACE reads anew with MiXCR; each CDR3 protein has one entry. Of under 250,000 distinct CDR3 sequences detected, over 7.5% appear once; the ten largest clones hold roughly 3.5%. V was trimmed by 5 bases and J by 2 bases, leaving 12 bases between them. This CDR3 region has 14 residues. Germline V lookup: CDR1 MNHEY, CDR2 SMNVEV (reference sequence). The receptor was isolated from a man aged 18 to 30 who had mild COVID-19 (a few samples of this study predate the infection). Cell type and time point are not known. The sample taken for sequencing was PBMCs or a T cell subset sorted from them (not recorded which). The chain uses TRBV27 and TRBJ2-5, with TRBD1 as a possible D gene (6 bases). The CDR3 protein is CASSPGHPQETQYF. For the CDR3, the DNA is TGTGCCAGCAGTCCGGGACACCCACAAGAGACCCAGTACTTC.